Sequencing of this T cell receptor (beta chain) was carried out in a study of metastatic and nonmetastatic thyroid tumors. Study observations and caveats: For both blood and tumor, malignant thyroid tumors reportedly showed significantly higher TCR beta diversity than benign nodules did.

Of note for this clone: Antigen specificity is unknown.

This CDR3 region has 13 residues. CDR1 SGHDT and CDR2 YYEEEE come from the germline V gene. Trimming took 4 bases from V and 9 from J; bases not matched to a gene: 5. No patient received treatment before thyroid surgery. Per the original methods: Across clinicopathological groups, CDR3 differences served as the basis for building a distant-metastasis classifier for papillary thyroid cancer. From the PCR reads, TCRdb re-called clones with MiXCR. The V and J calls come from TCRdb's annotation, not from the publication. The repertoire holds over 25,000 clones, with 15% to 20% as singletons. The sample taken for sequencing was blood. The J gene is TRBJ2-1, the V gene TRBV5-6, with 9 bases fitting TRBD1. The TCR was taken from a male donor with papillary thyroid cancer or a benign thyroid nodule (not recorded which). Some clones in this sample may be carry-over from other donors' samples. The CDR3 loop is CASSTDRGTEQFF. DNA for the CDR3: TGTGCCAGCAGCACTGACAGGGGGACTGAGCAGTTCTTC.